A single sample is the source of the 10 T cell receptor beta chains below, sequenced in a study of T cell responses to AZD1222 COVID-19 vaccine. Sequencing was performed with immunoSEQ multiplex PCR; in TCRdb, only in-frame clones are kept and a portion is missing. This table holds about 56,000 clones, approximately 80% found once. The sample here was peripheral blood, taken 28 days after the second AZD1222 dose. These receptors were collected from an adult who received the AZD1222 COVID-19 vaccine.

The CDR3 protein is CASSPRAGDYGYTF. Here the CDR3 DNA reads TGTGCCAGCTCACCACGTGCCGGGGACTATGGCTACACCTTC. The rearrangement uses TRBV18 and TRBJ1-2; unclear D gene. V was trimmed by 1 base and J by 3 bases, leaving 9 bases between them. There are 14 residues in the CDR3. Germline V gives CDR1 KGHSH, CDR2 LQKENI.

The rearrangement links TRBV10-1 to TRBJ2-3; a possible D gene is TRBD1 (6 bases). The CDR3 is 13 amino acids. CDR1 and CDR2 from the germline V gene are WNHNN and SYGVQD (reference sequence). The germline V and J ends were trimmed by 10 bases and 2 bases, with 13 bases remaining between them. The CDR3 protein is CATRDTNTDTQYF. DNA of the CDR3: TGCGCCACGAGGGACACTAACACAGATACGCAGTATTTT.

This CDR3 reads CASSPQSVVSSGYTF. The CDR3 DNA sequence: TGTGCCAGCAGCCCGCAAAGCGTCGTGTCGTCGGGCTACACCTTC. The chain combines TRBV3-1 (or the pseudogene TRBV3-2) with TRBJ1-2; D gene uncertain. Trimming shortened V by 4 bases and J by 8 bases, and 20 bases separated the two germline ends. This CDR3 has 15 residues. CDR1 and CDR2 (germline): LGHDT, YNNKEL (reference sequence).

This chain links TRBV7-8 with TRBJ1-5; D perhaps matches TRBD1 (5 bases). The CDR3 is 14 amino acids. V lost 6 bases and J lost 3, with 12 bases in between. Germline values: CDR1 SGHVS, CDR2 FQNEAQ. CDR3 nucleotide sequence: TGTGCCAGCAGAAGATTAGGGACCAATCAGCCCCAGCATTTT. As protein: CASRRLGTNQPQHF.

This chain uses TRBV7-2 with TRBJ2-1; the match to TRBD1 covers 8 bases. Trimming took 3 bases from V and 6 from J; bases not matched to a gene: 7. CDR3 length: 15 residues. CDR1 is SGHTA, CDR2 FQGNSA, per germline. CDR3 region: CASSLADRVFNEQFF. The DNA for the CDR3 is TGTGCCAGCAGCTTGGCGGACAGGGTCTTCAATGAGCAGTTCTTC.

The chain employs TRBV27 and TRBJ1-3; no clear D gene. Germline assignment: CDR1 MNHEY and CDR2 SMNVEV (reference sequence). V was trimmed by 6 bases and J by 3 bases, leaving 15 bases between them. This CDR3 region has 15 residues. This chain's CDR3 is CASRGRGKNGNTIYF. The CDR3 coding sequence is TGTGCCAGCAGAGGTCGTGGAAAGAATGGAAACACCATATATTTT.

The chain couples TRBV28 to TRBJ2-1, with a tentative D call TRBD1 (6 bases). Germline V gene data show CDR1 as MDHEN and CDR2 as SYDVKM. Trimming shortened V by 4 bases and J by 7 bases, and 17 bases separated the two germline ends. The CDR3 is 15 residues long. DNA for the CDR3: TGTGCCAGCAGTTACCCAGGGGATATTGGGAATGAGCAGTTCTTC. This encodes CASSYPGDIGNEQFF.

By share, this clone ranks as medium-sized. The chain has TRBV20-1 and TRBJ2-3, with D possibly called TRBD1 or TRBD2 (5 bases each). Per germline, CDR1 DFQATT and CDR2 SNEGSKA (reference sequence). The CDR3 consists of 13 residues. V was shortened by 3 bases and J by 3 bases, with 10 bases between the two germline ends. The CDR3 spells CSASFGGTDTQYF. In nucleotides, the CDR3 is TGCAGTGCTAGTTTTGGGGGAACAGATACGCAGTATTTT.

This clone was counted only a few times. The V call is TRBV7-8, the J call TRBJ1-2; TRBD1 is a possible D gene (6 bases). In germline, CDR1 is SGHVS, CDR2 FQNEAQ. The CDR3 totals 18 residues. V was clipped by 1 base and J by 8 bases, with 26 bases between them. The CDR3 DNA is TGTGCCAGCAGCTTAGGTGGGGGACAAATGATACTGAGGGGCGGCTACACCTTC. Translated, it gives CASSLGGGQMILRGGYTF. Using reference TRBV7-8 and TRBJ1-2 for the parts outside the CDR3, the full variable domain is GAGVSQSPRYKVAKRGQDVALRCDPISGHVSLFWYQQALGQGPEFLTYFQNEAQLDKSGLPSDRFFAERPEGSVSTLKIQRTQQEDSAVYLCASSLGGGQMILRGGYTFGSGTRLTVV.

The chain employs TRBV18 and TRBJ1-3, with 9 bases that match TRBD1. Germline V lookup: CDR1 KGHSH, CDR2 LQKENI. V gave up 4 bases and J gave up 3 bases; unmatched junction bases: 1. The CDR3 covers 14 residues. The CDR3 loop is CASSLDRGGNTIYF. The DNA for the CDR3 is TGTGCCAGCTCACTGGACAGGGGTGGAAACACCATATATTTT.